This entry concerns a single T cell receptor beta chain. These data belong to a study of T cell responses to AZD1222 COVID-19 vaccine. The germline V gene encodes CDR1 WNHNN and CDR2 SYGVQD (reference sequence). Trimming took off 4 bases at V and 5 bases at J, with 17 bases between the two ends. This CDR3 spans 15 amino acids. Sequencing used immunoSEQ multiplex PCR; TCRdb keeps in-frame clones, though not all of them. This table has 150,000 to 200,000 clones, 80% to 90% appearing once. This clonotype was obtained from an adult who received the MenACWY meningococcal vaccine as a control. J is TRBJ2-5 and V is TRBV10-1; D is perhaps TRBD1 (6 bases). This material consisted of peripheral blood, taken 28 days after the second dose of the MenACWY control vaccine. CDR3 DNA: TGCGCCAGCAGTGGAGGGGACACGGGACGGGAGACCCAGTACTTC. This encodes CASSGGDTGRETQYF.